A single sample is the source of the 5 T cell receptor beta chains below, sequenced in a study of blood T cell repertoires in COVID-19. Generated by immunoSEQ multiplex PCR, the TCRdb table keeps only in-frame clones and is missing some. Of about 220,000 clones in the sample, roughly 85% were seen once. Sequencing input: peripheral blood. The receptors come from a man aged 50 or older who had recovered from COVID-19.

V usage is TRBV3-1 (or the pseudogene TRBV3-2) and J usage is TRBJ2-5; maybe TRBD2 (6 bases). The CDR3 runs 16 residues. Per the germline V gene, CDR1 is LGHDT and CDR2 is YNNKEL (reference sequence). Deletions cut 6 bases from V and 4 bases from J, with 21 bases between. CDR3 nucleotides: TGTGCCAGCAGTCGTGGGCGGGGACGGCTGCGAGAGACCCAGTACTTC. It translates to CASSRGRGRLRETQYF.

V is TRBV19 and J is TRBJ2-2, with 11 bases lining up with TRBD1. V gave up 5 bases and J gave up 4 bases; unmatched junction bases: 6. Germline V lookup: CDR1 LNHDA, CDR2 SQIVND (reference sequence). The CDR3 sequence is 16 residues long. In nucleotides, the CDR3 is TGTGCCAGTAGTGCCGGACAGGGGGCGGTCACCGGGGAGCTGTTTTTT. Translation: CASSAGQGAVTGELFF. Together with reference TRBV19 and TRBJ2-2, the CDR3 gives the full variable domain: DGGITQSPKYLFRKEGQNVTLSCEQNLNHDAMYWYRQDPGQGLRLIYYSQIVNDFQKGDIAEGYSVSREKKESFPLTVTSAQKNPTAFYLCASSAGQGAVTGELFFGEGSRLTVL.

The chain recombines TRBV11-2 with TRBJ2-1, with 8 bases aligning to TRBD2. Germline-derived CDR1 and CDR2 are SGHAT and FQNNGV. This CDR3 contains 17 residues. Unmatched junction bases numbered 13, after V lost 2 bases and J lost 7 bases. This CDR3 is CASSLKYGTSGGNEQFF. The CDR3 bases are TGTGCCAGCAGCTTAAAATACGGCACTTCGGGGGGGAATGAGCAGTTCTTC.

The chain links TRBV7-8 to TRBJ2-3, with 9 bases aligning to TRBD1. Germline loops: CDR1 SGHVS, CDR2 FQNEAQ. Trimming removed 5 bases from V and 0 bases from J; junction bases left unmatched: 6. This CDR3 contains 16 residues. Here the CDR3 DNA reads TGTGCCAGCAGCATACAGGGGGCAATAAGCACAGATACGCAGTATTTT. Translating it yields CASSIQGAISTDTQYF.

The chain combines TRBV7-2 with TRBJ2-2; 10 bases line up with TRBD2. The CDR3 runs to 17 residues. V lost 0 bases, J lost 8 bases, and 9 bases stayed unmatched. CDR1 is SGHTA, CDR2 FQGNSA, per germline. CDR3 in amino acids: CASSLAALAGAEGELFF. Here the CDR3 DNA reads TGTGCCAGCAGCTTAGCAGCGCTAGCGGGAGCAGAAGGGGAGCTGTTTTTT.